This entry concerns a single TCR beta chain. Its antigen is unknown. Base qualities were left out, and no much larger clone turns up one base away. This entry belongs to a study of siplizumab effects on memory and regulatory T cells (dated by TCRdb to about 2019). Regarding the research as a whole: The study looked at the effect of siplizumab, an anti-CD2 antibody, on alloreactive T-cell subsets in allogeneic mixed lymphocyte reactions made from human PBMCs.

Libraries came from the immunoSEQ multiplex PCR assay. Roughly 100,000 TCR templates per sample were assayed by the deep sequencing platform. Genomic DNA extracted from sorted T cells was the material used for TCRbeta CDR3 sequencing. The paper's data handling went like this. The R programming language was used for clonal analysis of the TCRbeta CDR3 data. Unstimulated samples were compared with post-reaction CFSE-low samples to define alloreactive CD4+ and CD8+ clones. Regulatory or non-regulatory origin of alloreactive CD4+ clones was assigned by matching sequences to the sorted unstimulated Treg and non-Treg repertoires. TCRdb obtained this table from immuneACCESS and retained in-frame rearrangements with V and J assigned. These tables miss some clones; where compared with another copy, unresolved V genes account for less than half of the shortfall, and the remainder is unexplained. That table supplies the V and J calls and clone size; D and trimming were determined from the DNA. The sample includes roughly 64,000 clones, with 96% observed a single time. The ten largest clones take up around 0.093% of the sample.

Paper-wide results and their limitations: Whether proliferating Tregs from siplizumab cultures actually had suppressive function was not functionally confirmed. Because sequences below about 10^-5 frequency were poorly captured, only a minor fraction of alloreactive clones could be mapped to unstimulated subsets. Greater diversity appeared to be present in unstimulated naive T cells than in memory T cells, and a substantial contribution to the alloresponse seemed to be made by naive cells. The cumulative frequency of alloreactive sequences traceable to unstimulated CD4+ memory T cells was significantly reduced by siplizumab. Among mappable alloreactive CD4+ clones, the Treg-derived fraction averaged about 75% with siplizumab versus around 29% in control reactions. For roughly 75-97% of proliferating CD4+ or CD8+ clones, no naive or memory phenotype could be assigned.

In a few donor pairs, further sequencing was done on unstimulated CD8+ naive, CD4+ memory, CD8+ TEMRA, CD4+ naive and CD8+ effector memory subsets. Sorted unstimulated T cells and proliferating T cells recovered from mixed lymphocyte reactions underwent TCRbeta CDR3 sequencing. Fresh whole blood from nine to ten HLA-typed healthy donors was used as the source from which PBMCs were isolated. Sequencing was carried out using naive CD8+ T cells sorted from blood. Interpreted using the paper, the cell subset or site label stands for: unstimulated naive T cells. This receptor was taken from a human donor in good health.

CDR3 sequence: CSALSYNEQFF. The nucleotide sequence is TGCAGTGCTCTCTCCTACAATGAGCAGTTCTTC. Rearrangement joined TRBV20-1 to TRBJ2-1, with no reliable assignment of the D segment. V gives up 5 bases and J gives up 0 bases, and the segment between their germline ends measures 2 bases. The germline V gene (reference sequence) sets CDR1 to DFQATT and CDR2 to SNEGSKA. Taken from cysteine to phenylalanine, the CDR3 has 11 residues. Left in the record is the CDR3 DNA by itself, 33 bases read in frame from the first base.